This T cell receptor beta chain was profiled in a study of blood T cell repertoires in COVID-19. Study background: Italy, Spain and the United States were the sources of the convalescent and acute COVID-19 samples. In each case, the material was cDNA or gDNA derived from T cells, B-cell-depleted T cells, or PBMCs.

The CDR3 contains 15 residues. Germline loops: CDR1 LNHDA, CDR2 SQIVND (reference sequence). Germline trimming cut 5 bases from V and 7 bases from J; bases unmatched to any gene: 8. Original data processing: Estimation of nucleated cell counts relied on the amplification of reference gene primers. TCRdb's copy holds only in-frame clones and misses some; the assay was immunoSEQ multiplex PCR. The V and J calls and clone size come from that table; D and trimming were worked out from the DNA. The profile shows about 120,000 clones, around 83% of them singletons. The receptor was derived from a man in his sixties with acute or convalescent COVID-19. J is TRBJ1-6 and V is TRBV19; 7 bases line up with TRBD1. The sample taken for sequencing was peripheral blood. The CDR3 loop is CASSASQGRNSPLHF. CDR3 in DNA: TGTGCCAGTAGTGCCTCACAGGGGCGGAATTCACCCCTCCACTTT.